This T cell receptor (beta chain) was captured in a study of blood T cell repertoires in COVID-19. Study summary: Sites across the United States, Italy and Spain contributed samples from acute and convalescent COVID-19.

Assay: immunoSEQ multiplex PCR; the TCRdb copy retains only in-frame clones and omits some. The sample consists of 150,000 to 200,000 clones, 82% of them appearing once. Germline lookup yields CDR1 DFQATT and CDR2 SNEGSKA (reference sequence). Trimming removed 3 bases from V and 0 bases from J, with 12 bases in between. The CDR3 has 15 amino acids. The sample holds one count of this clone. Specimen: peripheral blood. This receptor was obtained from a woman aged 70-85 years with acute or convalescent COVID-19. This chain joins TRBV20-1 and TRBJ2-1; a weak D match, TRBD2 (5 bases). CDR3 DNA sequence: TGCAGTGCTAGTTATATTGGGAGCTCCTACAATGAGCAGTTCTTC. Residues: CSASYIGSSYNEQFF.